Below, one TCR beta chain is given with its context. Its cognate antigen is unknown. The data derive from a study of shared clonotypes between healthy human individuals. On the study more broadly: Every donor yielded three CD4 naive, three CD4 memory, two CD8 naive and one CD8 memory plate.

Assay: immunoSEQ multiplex PCR; the TCRdb copy retains only in-frame clones and omits some. The table has around 700,000 clones, roughly 70% seen once; the top ten hold around 2%. V shed 7 bases and J shed 5 bases, with 14 bases lying between them. The V gene's germline CDR1 is MNHEY and CDR2 SVGAGI. The length of the CDR3 is 14 residues. Study conclusions and caveats: It was the few donors that limited the genetic and exposure-history diversity represented.

This receptor was taken from a woman aged 25 to 45 in good health. This rearrangement joins TRBV6-5 to TRBJ1-4; D perhaps matches TRBD1 (5 bases). The sequenced sample consisted of memory CD4+ T cells sorted from blood. Documented subset: CD45RA-negative fraction. The CDR3 loop is CASTAGAGNEKLFF. CDR3 coding DNA: TGTGCCAGCACCGCCGGGGCAGGGAATGAAAAACTGTTTTTT.